This T cell receptor (beta chain) was recorded in a study of response to subunit inactivated influenza vaccine (dated 2018 in TCRdb). As for the study more broadly: Deep quantitative T cell receptor repertoire profiling was used in the study to track responses to a trivalent subunit inactivated influenza vaccine. Study-wide conclusions, independent of this receptor: The authors suggested that each seasonal influenza vaccination may recruit only a limited number of new T cells.

A few counts support this clonotype. Its antigen has not been determined. No base qualities exist here, and no much larger clone lies one base off it. Spanning cysteine to phenylalanine, the CDR3 consists of 12 amino acids. Only the CDR3 DNA is retained, 36 bases long and in frame from the first base. Trimming removed 5 bases from V and 5 bases from J, leaving 9 bases between the germline ends. From a lookup of the germline V gene, CDR1 and CDR2 are SGHRS and YFSETQ. The protocol used for the library was RT-PCR. Sequencing was carried out with an Illumina HiSeq 2500. TCRdb reprocessed the public reads (quality trimming at Q25 with fastp, clone calling with MiXCR) and kept in-frame beta chains. Each CDR3 protein gets just one entry, which takes the most common genes and DNA from the rows behind it. Within this sample are approximately 520,000 distinct CDR3 sequences, with 25% of them counted one time only. The top ten clonotypes cover less than 2.5% of the sample.

The chain links TRBV5-1 with TRBJ2-3; the D gene cannot be resolved reliably. This specimen consisted of CD4+ T cells sorted from PBMCs, obtained about 5 days after vaccination. The origin of this receptor is a man between 50 and 59 years old who received an inactivated influenza vaccine. Donor details come from another sample of the same person, matched by shared clones. The CDR3 corresponds to CASRHLGDTQYF. DNA sequence: TGCGCCAGCAGACATCTGGGAGATACGCAGTATTTT.